This T cell receptor (beta chain) was identified during a study of T cells in Graves' hyperthyroidism and ophthalmopathy. About the research overall: Peripheral blood collection took place at initial diagnosis, before any treatment. Study-level results: Clonotypes that were expanded in thyroid above 0.001 mostly appeared in blood too.

From RNA transcripts, TCR beta CDR3 regions were amplified. First-round RT-PCR targeting the TCR CDR3 was performed with the HTBI primer set. TCRdb fed the multiplex PCR reads into MiXCR, producing one record per CDR3 protein. The repertoire includes around 250,000 distinct CDR3 sequences, over 15% of them detected once, and around 30% sits in the top ten. This clonotype was counted between two and nine times. Its antigen is not identified. A much larger clone is a single base away; this may be a read error. Sequences were obtained from blood. The receptor's source is a woman between 18 and 29 years old with Graves' ophthalmopathy.

The CDR3 region has the DNA TGTGCCACCAGTGATGGATCTTACGAGCAGTGCTTC. Translated: CATSDGSYEQCF. The chain joins TRBV24-1 to TRBJ2-7; no reliable D call. The germline CDR1 and CDR2 sequences are KGHDR and SFDVKD. The CDR3 runs 12 residues.